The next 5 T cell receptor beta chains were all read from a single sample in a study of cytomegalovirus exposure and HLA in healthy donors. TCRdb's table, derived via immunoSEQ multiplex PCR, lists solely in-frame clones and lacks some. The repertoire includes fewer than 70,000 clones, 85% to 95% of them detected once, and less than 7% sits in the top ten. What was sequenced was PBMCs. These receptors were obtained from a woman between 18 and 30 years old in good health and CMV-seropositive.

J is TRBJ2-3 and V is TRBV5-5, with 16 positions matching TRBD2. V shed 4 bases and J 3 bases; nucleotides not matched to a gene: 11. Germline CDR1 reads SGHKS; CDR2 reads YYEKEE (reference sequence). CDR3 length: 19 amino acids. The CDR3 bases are TGTGCCAGCAGCCCAAGGGGACTAGCGGGGGGGCTTTATACAGATACGCAGTATTTT. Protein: CASSPRGLAGGLYTDTQYF.

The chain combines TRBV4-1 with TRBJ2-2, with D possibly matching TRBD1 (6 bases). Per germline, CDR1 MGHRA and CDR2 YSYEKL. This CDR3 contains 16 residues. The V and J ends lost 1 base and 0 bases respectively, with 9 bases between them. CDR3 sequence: CASSQAGHANTGELFF. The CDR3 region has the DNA TGCGCCAGCAGCCAAGCGGGACACGCGAACACCGGGGAGCTGTTTTTT.

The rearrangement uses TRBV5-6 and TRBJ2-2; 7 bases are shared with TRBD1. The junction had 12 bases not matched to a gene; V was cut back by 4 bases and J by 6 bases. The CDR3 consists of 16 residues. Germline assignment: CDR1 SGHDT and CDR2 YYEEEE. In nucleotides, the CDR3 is TGTGCCAGCAGCCCGCCCGGAAGGGGGCCGGCCGGGGAGCTGTTTTTT. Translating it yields CASSPPGRGPAGELFF.

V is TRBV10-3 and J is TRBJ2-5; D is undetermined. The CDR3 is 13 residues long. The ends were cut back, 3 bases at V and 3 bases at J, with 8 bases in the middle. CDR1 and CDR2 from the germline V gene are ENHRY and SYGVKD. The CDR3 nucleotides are TGTGCCATCAGTGAAGTAACAGAAGAGACCCAGTACTTC. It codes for CAISEVTEETQYF.

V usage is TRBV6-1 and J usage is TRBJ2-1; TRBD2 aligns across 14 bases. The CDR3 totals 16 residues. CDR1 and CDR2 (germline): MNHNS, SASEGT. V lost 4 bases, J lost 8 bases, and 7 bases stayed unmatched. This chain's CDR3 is CASSATSGGARHEQFF. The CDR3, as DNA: TGTGCCAGCAGTGCGACTAGCGGGGGGGCAAGGCATGAGCAGTTCTTC.